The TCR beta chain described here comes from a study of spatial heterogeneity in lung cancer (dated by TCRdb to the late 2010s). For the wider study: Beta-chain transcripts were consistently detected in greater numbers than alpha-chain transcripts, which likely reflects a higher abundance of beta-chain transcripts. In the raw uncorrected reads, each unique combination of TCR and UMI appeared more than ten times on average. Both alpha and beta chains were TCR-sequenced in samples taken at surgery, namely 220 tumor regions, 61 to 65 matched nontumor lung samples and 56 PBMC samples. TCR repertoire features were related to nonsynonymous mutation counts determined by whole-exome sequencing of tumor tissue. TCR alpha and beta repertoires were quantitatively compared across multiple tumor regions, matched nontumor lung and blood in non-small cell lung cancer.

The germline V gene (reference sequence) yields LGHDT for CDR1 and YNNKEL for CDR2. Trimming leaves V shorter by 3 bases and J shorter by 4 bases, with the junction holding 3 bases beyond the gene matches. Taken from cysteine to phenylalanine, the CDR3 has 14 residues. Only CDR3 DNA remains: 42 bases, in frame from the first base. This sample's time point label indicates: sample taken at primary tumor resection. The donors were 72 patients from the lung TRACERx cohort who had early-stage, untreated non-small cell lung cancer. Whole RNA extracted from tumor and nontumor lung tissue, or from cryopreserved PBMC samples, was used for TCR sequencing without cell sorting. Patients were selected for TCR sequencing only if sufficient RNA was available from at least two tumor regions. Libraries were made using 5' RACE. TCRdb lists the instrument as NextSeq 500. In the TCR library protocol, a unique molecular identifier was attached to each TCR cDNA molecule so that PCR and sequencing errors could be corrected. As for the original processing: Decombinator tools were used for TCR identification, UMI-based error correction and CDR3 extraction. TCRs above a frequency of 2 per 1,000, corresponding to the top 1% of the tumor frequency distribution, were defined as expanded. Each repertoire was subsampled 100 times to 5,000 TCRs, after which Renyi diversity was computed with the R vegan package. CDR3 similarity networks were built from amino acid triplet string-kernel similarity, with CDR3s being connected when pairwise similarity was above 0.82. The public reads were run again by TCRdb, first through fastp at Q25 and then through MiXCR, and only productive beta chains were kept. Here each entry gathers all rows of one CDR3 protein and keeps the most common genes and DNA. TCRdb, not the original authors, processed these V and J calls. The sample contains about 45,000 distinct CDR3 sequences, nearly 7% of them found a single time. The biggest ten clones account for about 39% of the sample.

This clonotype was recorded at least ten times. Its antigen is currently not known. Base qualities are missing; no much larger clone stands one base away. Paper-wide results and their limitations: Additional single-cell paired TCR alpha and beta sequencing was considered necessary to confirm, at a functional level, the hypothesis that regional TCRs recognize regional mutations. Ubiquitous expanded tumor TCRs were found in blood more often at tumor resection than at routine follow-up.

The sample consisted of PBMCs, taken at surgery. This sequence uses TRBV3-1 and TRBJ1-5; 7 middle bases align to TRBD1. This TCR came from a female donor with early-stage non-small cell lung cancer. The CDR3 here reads CASSQSTGNQPQHF. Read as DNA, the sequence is TGTGCCAGCAGCCAGTCGACAGGGAATCAGCCCCAGCATTTT.